These T cell receptor beta chains were read from a single sample in a study of T cell changes during pregnancy in multiple sclerosis. Generated by immunoSEQ multiplex PCR, the TCRdb table keeps only in-frame clones and is missing some. The table records approximately 11,000 clones, roughly 94% of them present only once. Sequencing used CD4+ T cells from peripheral blood mononuclear cells, obtained before pregnancy. The receptors were sampled from a female donor with multiple sclerosis, enrolled in a pregnancy study. CDR3s include the opening cysteine and the closing phenylalanine or tryptophan. The D gene is left open where the match is weak. Part of the rows lack a size; the others show once, few, many or a class for expanded clones.

j_call v_call clone_size d_call cdr3_aa cdr3_nt
TRBJ1-2 TRBV6-5 - TRBD1 CASSVDRDYGYTF TGTGCCAGCAGTGTCGACAGGGACTATGGCTACACCTTC
TRBJ1-2 TRBV5-1 - - CASSHTSGDVGGYTF TGCGCCAGCAGCCACACCTCAGGGGACGTGGGTGGCTACACCTTC
TRBJ1-6 TRBV6-1 - - CASSLDWPLHF TGTGCCAGCAGTCTAGACTGGCCCCTCCACTTT
TRBJ1-3 TRBV6-5 - - CASSSIQGVGGNTIYF TGTGCCAGCAGTTCCATACAGGGAGTCGGTGGAAACACCATATATTTT
TRBJ2-1 TRBV7-3 - TRBD1 CASSEGAAYNEQFF TGTGCCAGCAGCGAGGGGGCCGCGTACAATGAGCAGTTCTTC
TRBJ2-7 TRBV29-1 - TRBD1 CSVRDSYYEQYF TGCAGCGTTCGGGACAGTTACTACGAGCAGTACTTC
TRBJ2-3 TRBV7-3 - TRBD2 CASSLTGRLASADTQYF TGTGCCAGCAGCTTAACCGGTCGACTAGCGTCGGCAGATACGCAGTATTTT
TRBJ1-1 TRBV19 - - CASTRRPGGNTEAFF TGTGCCAGTACAAGGAGGCCCGGGGGGAACACTGAAGCTTTCTTT
TRBJ1-3 TRBV5-1 - TRBD1 CASSGGTGAGNTIYF TGCGCCAGCAGCGGGGGGACAGGGGCTGGAAACACCATATATTTT
TRBJ2-3 TRBV5-5 once TRBD2 CASSSRPSGGGTDTQYF TGTGCCAGCAGCTCCCGGCCTAGCGGGGGGGGCACAGATACGCAGTATTTT
TRBJ1-2 TRBV9 - TRBD1 CASSVGQGANYGYTF TGTGCCAGCAGCGTCGGACAGGGGGCTAACTATGGCTACACCTTC
TRBJ2-2 TRBV6-5 - - CAIRAWAENTGELFF TGTGCCATAAGAGCTTGGGCAGAGAACACCGGGGAGCTGTTTTTT
TRBJ2-3 TRBV7-5 - - CARSSTHTQYF TGTGCCAGAAGCTCAACTCATACGCAGTATTTT
TRBJ2-3 TRBV2 - TRBD1 CASSDHRGLATQYF TGTGCCAGCAGTGACCACAGGGGGTTGGCCACGCAGTATTTT
TRBJ1-4 TRBV25-1 - TRBD1 CASTADTGGGEKLFF TGTGCCAGTACAGCTGACACAGGGGGCGGAGAAAAACTGTTTTTT
TRBJ2-1 TRBV6-5 - TRBD2 CASGSGGALGEQFF TGTGCCAGCGGGAGCGGGGGGGCCTTGGGTGAGCAGTTCTTC
TRBJ2-7 TRBV27 - TRBD2 CASFGRISPYEQYF TGTGCCTCCTTCGGGAGGATAAGTCCCTACGAGCAGTACTTC
TRBJ1-2 TRBV7-9 - TRBD1 CASSAFPPLTGDDGYTF TGTGCCAGCAGCGCATTTCCCCCCCTGACAGGGGACGATGGCTACACCTTC
TRBJ1-6 TRBV30 - - CAWSPGNSPLHF TGTGCCTGGAGCCCGGGGAATTCACCCCTCCACTTT
TRBJ2-7 TRBV18 - TRBD1 CASSPLGQGRAEQYF TGTGCCAGCTCACCTTTGGGACAGGGGAGGGCCGAGCAGTACTTC
TRBJ1-3 TRBV7-9 - - CASSYGTNSGNTIYF TGTGCCAGCAGCTACGGGACAAACTCTGGAAACACCATATATTTT
TRBJ2-1 TRBV11-2 once TRBD2 CASTFSGGSYNEQFF TGTGCCAGCACCTTCAGCGGGGGGTCGTACAATGAGCAGTTCTTC
TRBJ1-1 TRBV2 - - CASSVEGNTEAFF TGTGCCAGCAGTGTTGAGGGGAACACTGAAGCTTTCTTT
TRBJ1-2 TRBV7-9 - - CASSFISQGPPYGYTF TGTGCCAGCAGCTTCATCTCCCAGGGGCCTCCCTATGGCTACACCTTC
TRBJ1-5 TRBV28 - - CASSIQGPGSNQPQHF TGTGCCAGCAGTATACAGGGTCCTGGTAGCAATCAGCCCCAGCATTTT
TRBJ2-2 TRBV11-2 - - CASSSAAGTGELFF TGTGCCAGCAGCTCCGCCGCGGGGACCGGGGAGCTGTTTTTT
TRBJ2-3 TRBV2 - - CASTRGTDTQYF TGTGCCAGCACGCGGGGCACAGATACGCAGTATTTT